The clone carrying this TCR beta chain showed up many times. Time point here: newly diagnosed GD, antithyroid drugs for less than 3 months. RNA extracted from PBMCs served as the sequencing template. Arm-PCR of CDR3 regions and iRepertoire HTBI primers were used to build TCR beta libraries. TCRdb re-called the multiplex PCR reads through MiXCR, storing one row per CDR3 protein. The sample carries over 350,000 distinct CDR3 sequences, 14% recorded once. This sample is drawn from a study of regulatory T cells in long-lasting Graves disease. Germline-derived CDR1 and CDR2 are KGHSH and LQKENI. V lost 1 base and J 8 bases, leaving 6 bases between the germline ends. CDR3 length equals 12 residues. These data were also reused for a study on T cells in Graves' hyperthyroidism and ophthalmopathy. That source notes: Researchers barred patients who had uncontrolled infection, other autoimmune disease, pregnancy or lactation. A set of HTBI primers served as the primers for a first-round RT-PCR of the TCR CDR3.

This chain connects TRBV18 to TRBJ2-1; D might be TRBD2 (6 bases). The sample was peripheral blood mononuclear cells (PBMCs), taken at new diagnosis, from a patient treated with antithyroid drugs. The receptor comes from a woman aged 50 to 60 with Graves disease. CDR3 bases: TGTGCCAGCTCACCACGGGGGGATGAGCAGTTCTTC. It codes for CASSPRGDEQFF.